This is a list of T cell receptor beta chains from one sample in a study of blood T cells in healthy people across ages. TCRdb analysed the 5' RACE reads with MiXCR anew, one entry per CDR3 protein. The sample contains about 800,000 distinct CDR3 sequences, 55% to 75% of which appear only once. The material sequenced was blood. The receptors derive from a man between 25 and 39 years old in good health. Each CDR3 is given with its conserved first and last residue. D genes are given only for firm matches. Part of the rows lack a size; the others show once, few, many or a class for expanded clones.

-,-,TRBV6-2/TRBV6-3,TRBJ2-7,CASNNPGLHYEQYF,TGTGCCAGCAATAATCCGGGACTGCACTACGAGCAGTACTTC
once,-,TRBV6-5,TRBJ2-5,CTSSSSAETQYF,TGTACCAGCAGTTCGTCCGCGGAGACCCAGTACTTC
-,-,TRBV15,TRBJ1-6,CATSVLGLNSPLHF,TGTGCCACCTCCGTATTGGGTCTTAATTCACCCCTCCACTTT
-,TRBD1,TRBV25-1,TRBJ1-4,CASSATGTGVTNEKLFF,TGTGCCAGCAGTGCCACCGGCACAGGGGTAACTAATGAAAAACTGTTTTTT
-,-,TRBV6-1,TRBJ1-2,CASRDRGTPNYGYTF,TGTGCCAGCAGGGACCGCGGGACACCTAACTATGGCTACACCTTC
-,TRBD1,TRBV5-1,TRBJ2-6,CASRVQGAGANVLTF,TGCGCCAGCAGGGTACAGGGGGCTGGGGCCAACGTCCTGACTTTC
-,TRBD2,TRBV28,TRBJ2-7,CASIGTSGRGSYEQYF,TGTGCCAGCATCGGGACTAGCGGGAGAGGATCCTACGAGCAGTACTTC
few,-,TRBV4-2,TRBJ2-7,CASSQGQKEQYF,TGTGCCAGCAGCCAAGGCCAGAAGGAGCAGTACTTC
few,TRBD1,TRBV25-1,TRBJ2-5,CASSGTGAYETQYF,TGTGCCAGCAGCGGGACAGGGGCGTATGAGACCCAGTACTTC
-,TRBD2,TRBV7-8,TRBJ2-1,CASSLWGGETYNEQFF,TGTGCCAGCAGCTTATGGGGGGGAGAAACCTACAATGAGCAGTTCTTC
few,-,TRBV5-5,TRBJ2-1,CASSFNLAGNEQFF,TGTGCCAGCAGCTTTAACCTTGCGGGCAATGAGCAGTTCTTC
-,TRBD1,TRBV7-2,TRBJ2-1,CASSRDRGQETQFF,TGTGCCAGCAGCAGGGACAGGGGACAAGAGACCCAGTTCTTC
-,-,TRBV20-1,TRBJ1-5,CSASGRGNNQPQHF,TGCAGTGCTAGCGGCAGGGGCAACAATCAGCCCCAGCATTTT
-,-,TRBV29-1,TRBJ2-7,CSVANMRSSYEQYF,TGCAGCGTTGCGAACATGCGAAGCTCCTACGAGCAGTACTTC
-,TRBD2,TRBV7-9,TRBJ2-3,CASSLALTSGEADTQYF,TGTGCCAGCAGCTTAGCCCTAACTAGCGGGGAAGCAGATACGCAGTATTTT
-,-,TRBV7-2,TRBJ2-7,CASSPQALNGYEQYF,TGTGCCAGCAGCCCCCAGGCCCTGAACGGCTACGAGCAGTACTTC
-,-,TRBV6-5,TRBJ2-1,CASSPPVGEQFF,TGTGCCAGCAGTCCCCCCGTCGGAGAGCAGTTCTTC
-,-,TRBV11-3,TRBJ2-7,CASSLGAGQNEQYF,TGTGCCAGCAGCTTAGGAGCGGGACAAAATGAGCAGTACTTC
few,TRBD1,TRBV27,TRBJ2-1,CASRDRSYNEQFF,TGTGCCAGCAGGGACAGGTCCTACAATGAGCAGTTCTTC
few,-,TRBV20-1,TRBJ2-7,CSASSEYSYEQYF,TGCAGTGCTAGTAGCGAATACTCCTACGAGCAGTACTTC
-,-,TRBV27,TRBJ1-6,CASSLSLGNNSPLYF,TGTGCCAGCAGTTTATCTCTGGGGAATAATTCACCCCTCTACTTT
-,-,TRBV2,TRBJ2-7,CASSEPQDLPIPYEQYF,TGTGCCAGCAGCGAACCCCAGGACCTCCCCATACCTTACGAGCAGTACTTC
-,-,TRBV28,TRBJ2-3,CASSPGLSSTDTQYF,TGTGCCAGCAGCCCGGGACTCAGCAGCACAGATACGCAGTATTTT
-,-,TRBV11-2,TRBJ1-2,CASSRQGLLNYGYTF,TGTGCCAGCAGCCGGCAGGGGCTGCTTAACTATGGCTACACCTTC
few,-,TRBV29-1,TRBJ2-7,CSVVGGGYYEQYF,TGCAGCGTTGTGGGCGGTGGGTACTACGAGCAGTACTTC
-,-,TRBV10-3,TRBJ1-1,CAISESTKVGERIEAFF,TGTGCCATCAGTGAGTCGACTAAGGTGGGGGAGAGGATTGAAGCTTTCTTT
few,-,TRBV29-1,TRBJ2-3,CSVESTDTQYF,TGCAGCGTTGAGAGCACAGATACGCAGTATTTT
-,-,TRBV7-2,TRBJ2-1,CASSLSALQETQFF,TGTGCCAGCAGCTTAAGTGCCCTCCAAGAGACCCAGTTCTTC
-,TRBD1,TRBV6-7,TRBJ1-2,CASSYEQGDYGYTF,TGTGCCAGCAGTTACGAGCAGGGGGACTATGGCTACACCTTC
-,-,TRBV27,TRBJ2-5,CASSLGEPLGRAQYF,TGTGCCAGCAGTTTGGGCGAGCCACTAGGTAGGGCCCAGTACTTC
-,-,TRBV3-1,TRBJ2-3,CASSPPGAWTQYF,TGTGCCAGCAGCCCCCCCGGGGCCTGGACGCAGTATTTT
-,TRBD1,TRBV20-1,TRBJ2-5,CSVARTGKETQYF,TGCAGTGTTGCCAGGACAGGGAAAGAGACCCAGTACTTC